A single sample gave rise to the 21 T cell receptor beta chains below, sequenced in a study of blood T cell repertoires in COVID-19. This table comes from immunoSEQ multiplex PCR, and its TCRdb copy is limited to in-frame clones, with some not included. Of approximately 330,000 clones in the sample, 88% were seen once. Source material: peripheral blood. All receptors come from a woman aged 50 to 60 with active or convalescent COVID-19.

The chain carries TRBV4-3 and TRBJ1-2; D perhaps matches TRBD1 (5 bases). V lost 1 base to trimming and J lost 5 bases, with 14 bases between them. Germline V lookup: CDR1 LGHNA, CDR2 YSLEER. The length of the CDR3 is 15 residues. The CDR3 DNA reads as TGCGCCAGCAGCCAAGTGGGGGGTCTGGATTATGGCTACACCTTC. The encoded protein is CASSQVGGLDYGYTF.

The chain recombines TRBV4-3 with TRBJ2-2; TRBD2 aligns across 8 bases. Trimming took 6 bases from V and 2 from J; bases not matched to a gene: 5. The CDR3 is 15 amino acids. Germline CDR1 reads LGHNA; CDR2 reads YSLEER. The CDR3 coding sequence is TGCGCCAGCAGGACGGCGGGAGGTAACACCGGGGAGCTGTTTTTT. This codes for CASRTAGGNTGELFF.

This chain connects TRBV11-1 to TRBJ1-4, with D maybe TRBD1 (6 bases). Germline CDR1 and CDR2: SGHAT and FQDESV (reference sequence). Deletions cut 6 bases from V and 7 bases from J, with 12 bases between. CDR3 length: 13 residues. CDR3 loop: CASRPGTPEKLFF. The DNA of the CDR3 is TGTGCCAGCAGACCCGGGACACCTGAAAAACTGTTTTTT.

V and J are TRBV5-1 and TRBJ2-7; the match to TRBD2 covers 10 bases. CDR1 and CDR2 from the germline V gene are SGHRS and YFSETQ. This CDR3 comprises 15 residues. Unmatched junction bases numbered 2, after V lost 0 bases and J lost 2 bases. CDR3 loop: CASSLVTSGTYEQYF. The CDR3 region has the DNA TGCGCCAGCAGCTTGGTAACTAGCGGGACCTACGAGCAGTACTTC.

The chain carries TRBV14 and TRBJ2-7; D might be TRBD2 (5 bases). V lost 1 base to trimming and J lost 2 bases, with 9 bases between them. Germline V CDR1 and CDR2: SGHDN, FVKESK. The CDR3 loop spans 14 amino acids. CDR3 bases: TGTGCCAGCAGCCAAGGGGGAGCCGCCTACGAGCAGTACTTC. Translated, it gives CASSQGGAAYEQYF.

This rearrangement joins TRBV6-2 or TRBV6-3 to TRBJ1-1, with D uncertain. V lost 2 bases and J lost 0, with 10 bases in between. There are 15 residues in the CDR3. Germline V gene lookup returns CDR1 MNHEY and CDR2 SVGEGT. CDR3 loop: CASSYDGKMNTEAFF. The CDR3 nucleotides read TGTGCCAGCAGTTACGACGGGAAGATGAACACTGAAGCTTTCTTT.

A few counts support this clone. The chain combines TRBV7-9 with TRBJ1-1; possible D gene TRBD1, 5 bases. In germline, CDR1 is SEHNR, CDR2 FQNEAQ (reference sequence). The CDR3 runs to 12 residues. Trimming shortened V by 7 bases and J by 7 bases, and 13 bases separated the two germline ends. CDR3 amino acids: CASTPRGFEAFF. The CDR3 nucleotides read TGTGCCAGCACCCCACGGGGGTTTGAAGCTTTCTTT.

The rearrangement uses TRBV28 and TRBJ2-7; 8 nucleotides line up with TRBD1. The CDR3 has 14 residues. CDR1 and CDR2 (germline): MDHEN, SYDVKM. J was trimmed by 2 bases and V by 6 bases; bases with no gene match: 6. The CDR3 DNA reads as TGTGCCAGCAGATCGGGACAGGCCGCCTACGAGCAGTACTTC. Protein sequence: CASRSGQAAYEQYF.

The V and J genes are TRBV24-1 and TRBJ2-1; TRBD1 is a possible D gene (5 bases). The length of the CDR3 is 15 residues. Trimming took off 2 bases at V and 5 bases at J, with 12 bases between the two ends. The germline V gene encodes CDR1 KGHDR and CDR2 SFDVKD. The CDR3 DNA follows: TGTGCCACCAGTGATTATGTACAGGACCACAATGAGCAGTTCTTC. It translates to CATSDYVQDHNEQFF.

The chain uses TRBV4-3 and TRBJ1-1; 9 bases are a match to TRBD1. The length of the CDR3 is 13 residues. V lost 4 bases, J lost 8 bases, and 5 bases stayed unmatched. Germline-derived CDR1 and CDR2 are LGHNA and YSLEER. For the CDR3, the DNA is TGCGCCAGCAGCCCCGGAGGACAGGGGGAAGCTTTCTTT. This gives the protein CASSPGGQGEAFF.

CDR3 in DNA: TGTGCCAGCAGCGTCAACAGGGATAACTATGGCTACACCTTC. Translating gives CASSVNRDNYGYTF. The rearrangement joins TRBV7-2 to TRBJ1-2, with TRBD1 as a possible D gene (6 bases). Germline CDR1 is SGHTA and CDR2 is FQGNSA. V was shortened by 5 bases and J by 1 base, with 11 bases between the two germline ends. The CDR3 loop spans 14 amino acids.

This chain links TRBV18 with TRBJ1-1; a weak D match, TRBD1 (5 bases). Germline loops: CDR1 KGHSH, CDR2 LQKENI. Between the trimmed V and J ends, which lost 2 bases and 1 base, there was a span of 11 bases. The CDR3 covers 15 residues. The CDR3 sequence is CASSPAGGTNTEAFF. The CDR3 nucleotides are TGTGCCAGCTCACCAGCTGGCGGGACGAACACTGAAGCTTTCTTT.

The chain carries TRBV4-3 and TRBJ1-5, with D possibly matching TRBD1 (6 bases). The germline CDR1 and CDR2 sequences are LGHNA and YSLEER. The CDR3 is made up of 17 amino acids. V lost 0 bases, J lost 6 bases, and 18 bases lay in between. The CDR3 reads CASSQDRGGMGGQPQHF. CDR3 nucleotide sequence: TGCGCCAGCAGCCAAGATAGGGGGGGCATGGGTGGTCAGCCCCAGCATTTT.

CDR3 residues: CSVGSRVVGSTEAFF. The CDR3 DNA sequence: TGCAGCGTTGGAAGTAGAGTAGTGGGGAGTACTGAAGCTTTCTTT. The V call is TRBV29-1, the J call TRBJ1-1; no definite D call. The CDR3 totals 15 residues. Trimming shortened V by 4 bases and J by 5 bases, and 20 bases separated the two germline ends. The germline V gene has CDR1 SQVTM and CDR2 ANQGSEA.

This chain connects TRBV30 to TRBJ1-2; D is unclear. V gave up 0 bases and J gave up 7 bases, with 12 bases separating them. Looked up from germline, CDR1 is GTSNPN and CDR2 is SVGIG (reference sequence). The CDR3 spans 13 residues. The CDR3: CAWSVGGNSGYTF. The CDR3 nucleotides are TGTGCCTGGAGTGTGGGAGGGAATAGTGGCTACACCTTC.

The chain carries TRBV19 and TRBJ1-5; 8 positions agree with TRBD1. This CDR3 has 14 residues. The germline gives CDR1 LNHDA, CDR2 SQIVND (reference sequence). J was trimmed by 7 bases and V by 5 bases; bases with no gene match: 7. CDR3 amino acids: CASSQQGGWQPQHF. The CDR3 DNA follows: TGTGCCAGTAGTCAACAGGGGGGTTGGCAGCCCCAGCATTTT.

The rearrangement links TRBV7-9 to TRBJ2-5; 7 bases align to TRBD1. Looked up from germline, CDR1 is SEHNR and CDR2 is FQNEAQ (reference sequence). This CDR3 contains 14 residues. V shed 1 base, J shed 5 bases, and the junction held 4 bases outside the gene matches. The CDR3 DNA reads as TGTGCCAGCAGCTTAGTGGGGACAGCGGAGACCCAGTACTTC. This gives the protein CASSLVGTAETQYF. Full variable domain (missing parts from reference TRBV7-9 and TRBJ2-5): DTGVSQNPRHKITKRGQNVTFRCDPISEHNRLYWYRQTLGQGPEFLTYFQNEAQLEKSRLLSDRFSAERPKGSFSTLEIQRTEQGDSAMYLCASSLVGTAETQYFGPGTRLLVL.

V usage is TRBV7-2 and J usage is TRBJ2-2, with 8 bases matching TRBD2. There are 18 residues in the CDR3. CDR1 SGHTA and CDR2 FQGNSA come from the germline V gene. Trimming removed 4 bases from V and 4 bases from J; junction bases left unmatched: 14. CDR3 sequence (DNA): TGTGCCAGCAGCTCTCGGGGGTCCGGGAGGGGTAGCACCGGGGAGCTGTTTTTT. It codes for CASSSRGSGRGSTGELFF.

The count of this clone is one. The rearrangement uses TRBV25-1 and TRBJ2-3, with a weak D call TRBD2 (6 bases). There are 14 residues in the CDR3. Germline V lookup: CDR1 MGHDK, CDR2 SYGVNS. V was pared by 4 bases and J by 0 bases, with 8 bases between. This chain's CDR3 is CASSGTISTDTQYF. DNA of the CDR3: TGTGCCAGCAGTGGGACTATCAGCACAGATACGCAGTATTTT.

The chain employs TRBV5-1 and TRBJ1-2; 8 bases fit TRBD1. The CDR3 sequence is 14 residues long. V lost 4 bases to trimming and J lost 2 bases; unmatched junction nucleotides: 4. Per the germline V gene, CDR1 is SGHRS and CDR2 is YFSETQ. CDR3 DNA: TGCGCCAGCAGCCATGGGGACAGGAACTATGGCTACACCTTC. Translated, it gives CASSHGDRNYGYTF.

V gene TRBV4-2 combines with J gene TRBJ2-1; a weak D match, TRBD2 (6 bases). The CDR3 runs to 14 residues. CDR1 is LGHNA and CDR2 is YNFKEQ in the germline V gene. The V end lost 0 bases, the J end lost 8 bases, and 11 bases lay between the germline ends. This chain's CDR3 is CASSQDGGVDEQFF. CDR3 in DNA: TGTGCCAGCAGCCAAGATGGAGGGGTGGATGAGCAGTTCTTC.